This TCR beta chain appears in the sequencing data of a study of blood T cell repertoires in COVID-19. Study-wide background: COVID-19 samples collected from the United States, Italy and Spain covered acute and convalescent phases. The analysed material was cDNA or gDNA that came from T cells, B-cell-depleted T cells, or PBMCs.

Under the authors' procedure: Reference gene primer amplification gave nucleated cell count estimates. Produced via immunoSEQ multiplex PCR; TCRdb's table is partial and in-frame only. The DNA gave D and trimming, while V, J and clone size come from that table. Here the sample spans 55,000 to 75,000 clones, roughly 81% being singletons. This clone was recorded only once. This CDR3 spans 17 amino acids. Germline V gives CDR1 MNHNS, CDR2 SASEGT. V was pared by 1 base and J by 5 bases, with 8 bases of the junction left unmatched. The clonotype was recovered from a human donor in a cohort sampled during active COVID-19. Sample: peripheral blood. The rearrangement links TRBV6-1 to TRBJ2-2; 9 bases are a match to TRBD1. CDR3: CASSEGPPGTGTGELFF. The CDR3 DNA reads as TGTGCCAGCAGTGAAGGCCCCCCCGGGACAGGGACCGGGGAGCTGTTTTTT.